This section outlines one T cell receptor (beta chain) sequence together with its context. The antigen is undetermined. The sample originates from a study of CD8 T cells in ankylosing spondylitis. General study results and limits: In the blood and synovial fluid of reactive arthritis, some motif variants had been previously reported. Disease-linked clones were reportedly significantly enriched in matched ankylosing spondylitis synovial fluid.

Quantitative 5'-RACE with molecular barcodes produced the TCR beta libraries. MiXCR was run by TCRdb on the 5' RACE reads, yielding one entry per CDR3 protein. The sample records 300,000 to 350,000 distinct CDR3 sequences, 20% being singletons. Germline V gives CDR1 DFQATT, CDR2 SNEGSKA (reference sequence). V dropped 2 bases and J dropped 2 bases, with 6 bases sitting between them. CDR3 length equals 12 residues. The sequence came from a female donor with ankylosing spondylitis or in good health (not recorded which). The sample consisted of blood, either unsorted or a sorted T cell fraction (not recorded which). J is TRBJ2-5 and V is TRBV20-1; D gene unclear. This CDR3 is CSARSLQETQYF. Written as DNA, the CDR3 is TGCAGTGCTAGATCCCTTCAAGAGACCCAGTACTTC.